This entry lists 13 T cell receptor beta chains sequenced from one sample in a study of blood T cell repertoires in COVID-19. TCRdb keeps only in-frame clones here, not all; method: immunoSEQ multiplex PCR. The data hold approximately 300,000 clones, with roughly 90% observed a single time. The material sequenced was peripheral blood. The receptors derive from a woman younger than 45 with COVID-19, enrolled during active disease.

The V gene is TRBV29-1, the J gene TRBJ2-1; TRBD2 aligns across 9 bases. V lost 5 bases and J lost 8; bases outside the gene matches: 16. The germline V gene has CDR1 SQVTM and CDR2 ANQGSEA. CDR3 length: 16 amino acids. The CDR3 sequence is CSVPLVEREVIHEQFF. For the CDR3, the DNA is TGCAGCGTTCCCCTCGTGGAGCGGGAGGTCATACATGAGCAGTTCTTC.

The chain joins TRBV30 to TRBJ2-7; TRBD2 might be the D (6 bases). The germline CDR1 and CDR2 sequences are GTSNPN and SVGIG (reference sequence). CDR3 length: 12 residues. Trimming pared 4 bases from V and 0 bases from J, leaving 7 bases between. In DNA, the CDR3 is TGTGCCTGGACTAGCGACTCCTACGAGCAGTACTTC. Protein product: CAWTSDSYEQYF.

This chain links TRBV19 with TRBJ2-7; 13 bases line up with TRBD2. Germline-derived CDR1 and CDR2 are LNHDA and SQIVND (reference sequence). The length of the CDR3 is 14 residues. Trimming took 6 bases from V and 10 from J; bases not matched to a gene: 9. The DNA of the CDR3 is TGTGCCAGTAGCGTAACCGGGACTAGCGGGACACAGTACTTC. Amino acids: CASSVTGTSGTQYF.

The chain combines TRBV6-5 with TRBJ1-3, with TRBD1 identical over 8 bases. The V and J ends lost 5 bases and 2 bases, in that order; junction bases with no gene match: 5. The CDR3 is 15 residues long. CDR1 and CDR2 (germline): MNHEY, SVGAGI. CDR3 region: CASSRQGRPGNTIYF. Written as DNA, the CDR3 is TGTGCCAGCAGTCGACAGGGGCGACCTGGAAACACCATATATTTT.

The chain employs TRBV6-5 and TRBJ2-2; perhaps TRBD2 as D (6 bases). V shed 0 bases and J shed 8 bases, with 10 bases lying between them. CDR1 and CDR2 (germline): MNHEY, SVGAGI. The length of the CDR3 is 14 residues. CDR3: CASSYSGGRGELFF. In nucleotides, the CDR3 is TGTGCCAGCAGTTACTCGGGAGGCCGGGGGGAGCTGTTTTTT.

The chain recombines TRBV4-2 with TRBJ2-7; a possible D gene is TRBD2 (5 bases). CDR3 length equals 13 residues. Deletions cut 3 bases from V and 3 bases from J, with 9 bases between. In germline, CDR1 is LGHNA, CDR2 YNFKEQ. The CDR3 reads CASSHRERYEQYF. CDR3 in DNA: TGTGCCAGCAGCCATCGGGAACGCTACGAGCAGTACTTC.

This clone occurred many times. The V gene is TRBV30, the J gene TRBJ1-6; possibly TRBD1 for D (5 bases). The V gene lost 3 bases and the J gene lost 10 bases, with 13 bases spanning the gap. CDR3 length: 13 amino acids. Germline V gene lookup returns CDR1 GTSNPN and CDR2 SVGIG (reference sequence). CDR3 amino acids: CAWSLGGVSPLHF. In DNA, the CDR3 is TGTGCCTGGAGCCTCGGAGGGGTCTCACCCCTCCACTTT.

This clone showed up just a few times. The chain has TRBV6-5 and TRBJ2-2; the match to TRBD1 covers 8 bases. Germline CDR1 and CDR2: MNHEY and SVGAGI. This CDR3 is built from 14 residues. V dropped 2 bases and J dropped 5; count of bases not matched to a gene: 1. The CDR3 loop reads CASSYHRGTGELFF. The CDR3 region has the DNA TGTGCCAGCAGTTACCACAGGGGGACCGGGGAGCTGTTTTTT.

The J gene is TRBJ1-1, the V gene TRBV12-5; no reliable D call. The CDR3 consists of 13 residues. The V gene's germline CDR1 is LGHNT and CDR2 FRNRAP. V was trimmed by 6 bases and J by 4 bases, leaving 12 bases between them. CDR3 residues: CASGPDWSTEAFF. The CDR3 DNA is TGTGCTAGTGGCCCTGACTGGAGCACTGAAGCTTTCTTT.

The genes are TRBV6-5 and TRBJ1-4, with 9 bases identical to TRBD1. Germline values: CDR1 MNHEY, CDR2 SVGAGI. With 1 base clipped from V and 7 bases from J, the junction kept 4 bases outside the gene matches. The CDR3 length is 15 residues. The CDR3 region is CASSYWGQGREKLFF. CDR3 DNA: TGTGCCAGCAGTTACTGGGGACAGGGTCGTGAAAAACTGTTTTTT.

The gene calls are TRBV7-8 and TRBJ2-7; tentative D call: TRBD2 (5 bases). CDR3 size: 14 residues. Trimming took off 2 bases at V and 2 bases at J, with 10 bases between the two ends. Germline loops: CDR1 SGHVS, CDR2 FQNEAQ. The CDR3 region is CASSLYDGTYEQYF. CDR3 bases: TGTGCCAGCAGCTTATATGACGGGACCTACGAGCAGTACTTC.

The CDR3 reads CASSESSAVEKLFF. The CDR3 bases are TGTGCCAGCAGTGAATCGAGTGCGGTTGAAAAACTGTTTTTT. The V call is TRBV6-1, the J call TRBJ1-4; D remains ambiguous. V was pared by 2 bases and J by 7 bases, with 11 bases between. The CDR3 has 14 amino acids. Germline CDR1 reads MNHNS; CDR2 reads SASEGT.

The rearrangement joins TRBV15 to TRBJ1-6, with D tentatively TRBD1 (5 bases). Per the germline V gene, CDR1 is LNHNV and CDR2 is YYDKDF (reference sequence). The CDR3 covers 16 residues. V shed 2 bases and J shed 10 bases, with 18 bases lying between them. The CDR3 loop is CATSRYRGGEASPLHF. CDR3 nucleotides: TGTGCCACCAGCAGATACCGGGGAGGGGAGGCGTCACCCCTCCACTTT.